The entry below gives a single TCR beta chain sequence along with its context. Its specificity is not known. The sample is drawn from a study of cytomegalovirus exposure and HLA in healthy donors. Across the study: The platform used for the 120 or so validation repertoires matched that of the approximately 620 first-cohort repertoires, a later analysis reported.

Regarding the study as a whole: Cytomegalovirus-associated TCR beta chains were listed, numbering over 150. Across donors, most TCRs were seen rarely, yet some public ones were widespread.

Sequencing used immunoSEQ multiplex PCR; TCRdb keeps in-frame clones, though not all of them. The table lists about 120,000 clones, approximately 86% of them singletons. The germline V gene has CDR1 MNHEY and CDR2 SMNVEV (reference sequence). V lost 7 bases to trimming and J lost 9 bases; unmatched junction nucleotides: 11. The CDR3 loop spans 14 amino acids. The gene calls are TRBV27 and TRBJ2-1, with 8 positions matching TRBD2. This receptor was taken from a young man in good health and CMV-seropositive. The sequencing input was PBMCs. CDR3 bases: TGTGCCAGCATCCTTTTCGGGGGGGCAGGTGAGCAGTTCTTC. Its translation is CASILFGGAGEQFF.